The rows below give T cell receptor beta chains drawn from one sample of a study of T-cell memory formation after mild COVID-19. TCRdb re-called the 5' RACE reads through MiXCR, storing one row per CDR3 protein. The sample includes 220,000 or so distinct CDR3 sequences, 9.5% to 10% of them seen just once. The sequencing input was PBMCs or a T cell subset sorted from them (not recorded which). Receptors originate from a man in his late teens or twenties who had mild COVID-19 (a few samples of this study predate the infection). Cell type and time point are not known. CDR3s include the opening cysteine and the closing phenylalanine or tryptophan. A D gene is named only where the DNA matches it firmly. Clone size appears in some rows only: once, few, many, or a class for an expanded clone.

CDR3aa: CASSPIRLAGDTDTQYF
CDR3nt: TGCGCCAGCAGCCCCATCCGACTAGCGGGGGATACAGATACGCAGTATTTT
d_gene: TRBD2
j_gene: TRBJ2-3
v_gene: TRBV4-1
abundance: few

CDR3aa: CASSLRSPEAFF
CDR3nt: TGTGCCAGCAGCTTAAGATCCCCGGAGGCTTTCTTT
d_gene: .
j_gene: TRBJ1-1
v_gene: TRBV5-6
abundance: .

CDR3aa: CAIRRTDGSEAFF
CDR3nt: TGTGCCATCAGAAGAACCGACGGATCGGAAGCTTTCTTT
d_gene: .
j_gene: TRBJ1-1
v_gene: TRBV10-3
abundance: few

CDR3aa: CASKTRDFGYYEQFF
CDR3nt: TGTGCCAGCAAGACCCGGGACTTCGGCTACTATGAGCAGTTCTTC
d_gene: .
j_gene: TRBJ2-1
v_gene: TRBV27
abundance: many

CDR3aa: CASSLGGAPLDTQYF
CDR3nt: TGTGCTAGCAGCTTAGGTGGGGCTCCCCTGGATACGCAGTATTTT
d_gene: .
j_gene: TRBJ2-3
v_gene: TRBV7-7
abundance: few

CDR3aa: CASSLAVAGNTIYF
CDR3nt: TGTGCCAGCAGTTTAGCCGTAGCTGGAAACACCATATATTTT
d_gene: .
j_gene: TRBJ1-3
v_gene: TRBV12-3/TRBV12-4
abundance: many

CDR3aa: CASSLVRPSYTF
CDR3nt: TGTGCCAGCAGCTTAGTACGGCCTAGCTACACCTTC
d_gene: .
j_gene: TRBJ1-2
v_gene: TRBV7-2
abundance: .

CDR3aa: CASSSLPGTGRNEQFF
CDR3nt: TGTGCCAGCAGCTCCCTTCCCGGGACAGGGCGCAATGAGCAGTTCTTC
d_gene: TRBD1
j_gene: TRBJ2-1
v_gene: TRBV7-2
abundance: .

CDR3aa: CASSLLTGQNEKLFF
CDR3nt: TGCGCCAGCAGCTTGCTAACGGGGCAGAATGAAAAACTGTTTTTT
d_gene: .
j_gene: TRBJ1-4
v_gene: TRBV5-1
abundance: few

CDR3aa: CAISESHGDYGYTF
CDR3nt: TGTGCCATCAGTGAGTCGCACGGAGACTATGGCTACACCTTC
d_gene: .
j_gene: TRBJ1-2
v_gene: TRBV10-3
abundance: .

CDR3aa: CASSPSRQTRNTEAFF
CDR3nt: TGTGCCAGCAGCCCTAGTCGGCAGACAAGGAACACTGAAGCTTTCTTT
d_gene: .
j_gene: TRBJ1-1
v_gene: TRBV7-8
abundance: .

CDR3aa: CAISPVGGSQPQHF
CDR3nt: TGTGCCATCAGCCCCGTTGGGGGCAGTCAGCCCCAGCATTTT
d_gene: .
j_gene: TRBJ1-5
v_gene: TRBV10-3
abundance: .

CDR3aa: CASRTVTGELFF
CDR3nt: TGTGCCAGCAGGACAGTCACCGGGGAGCTGTTTTTT
d_gene: .
j_gene: TRBJ2-2
v_gene: TRBV7-9
abundance: few

CDR3aa: CASSFGLVAGYTF
CDR3nt: TGTGCCAGCAGTTTTGGGTTGGTGGCGGGCTACACCTTC
d_gene: .
j_gene: TRBJ1-2
v_gene: TRBV12-3/TRBV12-4
abundance: few

CDR3aa: CASSVGGSGGATDTQYF
CDR3nt: TGTGCCAGCAGCGTAGGGGGTAGCGGGGGGGCAACAGATACGCAGTATTTT
d_gene: TRBD2
j_gene: TRBJ2-3
v_gene: TRBV9
abundance: .

CDR3aa: CASTPGTVEADTQYF
CDR3nt: TGTGCCAGCACACCCGGGACAGTCGAGGCAGATACGCAGTATTTT
d_gene: TRBD1
j_gene: TRBJ2-3
v_gene: TRBV7-9
abundance: few

CDR3aa: CASRLTGYGETQYF
CDR3nt: TGTGCCAGCAGACTTACAGGGTATGGAGAGACCCAGTACTTC
d_gene: .
j_gene: TRBJ2-5
v_gene: TRBV7-2
abundance: .

CDR3aa: CASSPGSGANTEAFF
CDR3nt: TGTGCCAGCAGCCCCGGGTCTGGGGCGAACACTGAAGCTTTCTTT
d_gene: .
j_gene: TRBJ1-1
v_gene: TRBV9
abundance: .

CDR3aa: CASSVGPFQPQHF
CDR3nt: TGTGCCAGCAGCGTAGGGCCGTTTCAGCCCCAGCATTTT
d_gene: .
j_gene: TRBJ1-5
v_gene: TRBV9
abundance: few

CDR3aa: CASSQDRDYHTQYF
CDR3nt: TGCGCCAGCAGCCAAGATCGGGACTATCATACGCAGTATTTT
d_gene: TRBD2
j_gene: TRBJ2-3
v_gene: TRBV4-1
abundance: few

CDR3aa: CASSLDSDTEAFF
CDR3nt: TGTGCCAGCAGCTTAGACAGTGACACTGAAGCTTTCTTT
d_gene: .
j_gene: TRBJ1-1
v_gene: TRBV7-2
abundance: few

CDR3aa: CAWSRNSPYGYTF
CDR3nt: TGTGCCTGGAGTAGGAACTCTCCCTATGGCTACACCTTC
d_gene: .
j_gene: TRBJ1-2
v_gene: TRBV30
abundance: few

CDR3aa: CASSLWRGNYGYTF
CDR3nt: TGTGCCAGCAGTTTATGGAGGGGTAACTATGGCTACACCTTC
d_gene: .
j_gene: TRBJ1-2
v_gene: TRBV12-3/TRBV12-4
abundance: .

CDR3aa: CAWSTQGAGEQYF
CDR3nt: TGTGCCTGGAGTACACAGGGGGCAGGGGAGCAGTACTTC
d_gene: TRBD1
j_gene: TRBJ2-7
v_gene: TRBV30
abundance: .

CDR3aa: CSALRTDRGYGYTF
CDR3nt: TGCAGTGCGTTAAGGACCGATCGGGGCTATGGCTACACCTTC
d_gene: .
j_gene: TRBJ1-2
v_gene: TRBV20-1
abundance: few

CDR3aa: CASSLEQGIQYGYTF
CDR3nt: TGTGCCAGCAGTTTAGAGCAGGGGATACAGTATGGCTACACCTTC
d_gene: .
j_gene: TRBJ1-2
v_gene: TRBV12-3/TRBV12-4
abundance: few

CDR3aa: CASSAVYEQYF
CDR3nt: TGTGCCAGCAGTGCGGTTTACGAGCAGTACTTC
d_gene: .
j_gene: TRBJ2-7
v_gene: TRBV2
abundance: few

CDR3aa: CASSARSGVEKLFF
CDR3nt: TGTGCCAGCAGCGCCCGTAGCGGTGTTGAAAAACTGTTTTTT
d_gene: .
j_gene: TRBJ1-4
v_gene: TRBV9
abundance: .

CDR3aa: CASSYNPTVNTEAFF
CDR3nt: TGCGCCAGCAGTTACAACCCGACAGTTAACACTGAAGCTTTCTTT
d_gene: .
j_gene: TRBJ1-1
v_gene: TRBV4-3
abundance: few

CDR3aa: CATSRARTFSYEQYF
CDR3nt: TGTGCCACCAGCAGAGCCCGGACTTTCTCCTACGAGCAGTACTTC
d_gene: .
j_gene: TRBJ2-7
v_gene: TRBV15
abundance: few

CDR3aa: CASSLDLDTQYF
CDR3nt: TGTGCCAGCAGCTTAGACTTAGATACGCAGTATTTT
d_gene: .
j_gene: TRBJ2-3
v_gene: TRBV11-2
abundance: .

CDR3aa: CASRRVVDTQYF
CDR3nt: TGTGCCAGCAGGCGAGTTGTAGATACGCAGTATTTT
d_gene: .
j_gene: TRBJ2-3
v_gene: TRBV7-2
abundance: few

CDR3aa: CASRPGGTAGNQPQHF
CDR3nt: TGCGCCAGCCGCCCCGGGGGGACGGCAGGCAATCAGCCCCAGCATTTT
d_gene: .
j_gene: TRBJ1-5
v_gene: TRBV5-1
abundance: many

CDR3aa: CASSLARDGGAKNIQYF
CDR3nt: TGTGCCAGCAGCTTAGCGAGGGACGGGGGGGCCAAAAACATTCAGTACTTC
d_gene: TRBD2
j_gene: TRBJ2-4
v_gene: TRBV7-2
abundance: many

CDR3aa: CSVGRREGGELFF
CDR3nt: TGCAGCGTTGGTCGCAGGGAGGGCGGGGAGCTGTTTTTT
d_gene: TRBD2
j_gene: TRBJ2-2
v_gene: TRBV29-1
abundance: few

CDR3aa: CASSLGLATGETQYF
CDR3nt: TGTGCCAGCAGTCTGGGACTAGCGACCGGCGAGACCCAGTACTTC
d_gene: TRBD2
j_gene: TRBJ2-5
v_gene: TRBV28
abundance: many

CDR3aa: CASSFRDRATDTQYF
CDR3nt: TGTGCCAGCAGCTTCCGGGACAGGGCAACAGATACGCAGTATTTT
d_gene: TRBD1
j_gene: TRBJ2-3
v_gene: TRBV7-9
abundance: few

CDR3aa: CASSLLRTEAFF
CDR3nt: TGTGCCAGCAGCTTGCTCCGCACTGAAGCTTTCTTT
d_gene: .
j_gene: TRBJ1-1
v_gene: TRBV5-5
abundance: many

CDR3aa: CATSMTASTDTQYF
CDR3nt: TGTGCCACCAGTATGACAGCATCCACAGATACGCAGTATTTT
d_gene: .
j_gene: TRBJ2-3
v_gene: TRBV24-1
abundance: few

CDR3aa: CASRPGQYTGELFF
CDR3nt: TGTGCCAGCAGGCCGGGACAGTACACCGGGGAGCTGTTTTTT
d_gene: TRBD1
j_gene: TRBJ2-2
v_gene: TRBV2
abundance: .

CDR3aa: CSVQKGPRGTDTQYF
CDR3nt: TGCAGCGTACAAAAGGGCCCCCGGGGCACAGATACGCAGTATTTT
d_gene: .
j_gene: TRBJ2-3
v_gene: TRBV29-1
abundance: many

CDR3aa: CASSEDGGLTGELFF
CDR3nt: TGTGCCAGCAGTGAAGACGGGGGCCTCACCGGGGAGCTGTTTTTT
d_gene: .
j_gene: TRBJ2-2
v_gene: TRBV2
abundance: .

CDR3aa: CASSTGAGGQPQHF
CDR3nt: TGCGCCAGCAGCACGGGGGCGGGAGGTCAGCCCCAGCATTTT
d_gene: .
j_gene: TRBJ1-5
v_gene: TRBV5-1
abundance: few

CDR3aa: CASSSGNGRGYGYTF
CDR3nt: TGTGCCAGCAGTTCGGGAAATGGTAGGGGCTATGGCTACACCTTC
d_gene: .
j_gene: TRBJ1-2
v_gene: TRBV12-3/TRBV12-4
abundance: few

CDR3aa: CASSTGTESTEAFF
CDR3nt: TGTGCCAGCAGTACGGGGACGGAGAGCACTGAAGCTTTCTTT
d_gene: .
j_gene: TRBJ1-1
v_gene: TRBV6-6
abundance: few